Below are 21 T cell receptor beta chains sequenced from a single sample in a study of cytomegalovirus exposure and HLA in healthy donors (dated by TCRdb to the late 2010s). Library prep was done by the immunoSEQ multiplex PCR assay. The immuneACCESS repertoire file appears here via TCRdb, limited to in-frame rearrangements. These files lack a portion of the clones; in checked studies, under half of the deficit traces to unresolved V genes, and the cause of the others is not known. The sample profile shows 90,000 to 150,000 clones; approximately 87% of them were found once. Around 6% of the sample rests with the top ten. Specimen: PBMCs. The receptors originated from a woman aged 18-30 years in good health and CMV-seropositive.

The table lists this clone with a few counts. CDR3 protein: CAWSRLSGNYEQYF. CDR3 coding DNA: TGTGCCTGGAGTCGCCTCAGCGGGAACTACGAGCAGTACTTC. This chain links TRBV30 with TRBJ2-7; 7 positions match TRBD2. The CDR3 length is 14 residues. V trimming: 2 bases; J trimming: 3 bases; junction bases outside the gene matches: 7. In germline, CDR1 is GTSNPN, CDR2 SVGIG (reference sequence). The variable domain in full, completed from reference TRBV30 and TRBJ2-7, reads SQTIHQWPATLVQPVGSPLSLECTVEGTSNPNLYWYRQAAGRGLQLLFYSVGIGQISSEVPQNLSASRPQDRQFILSSKKLLLSDSGFYLCAWSRLSGNYEQYFGPGTRLTVT.

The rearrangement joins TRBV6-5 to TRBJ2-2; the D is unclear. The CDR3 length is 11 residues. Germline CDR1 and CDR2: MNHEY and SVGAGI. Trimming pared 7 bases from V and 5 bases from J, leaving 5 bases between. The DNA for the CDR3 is TGTGCCAGCACGTCGACCGGGGAGCTGTTTTTT. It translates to CASTSTGELFF.

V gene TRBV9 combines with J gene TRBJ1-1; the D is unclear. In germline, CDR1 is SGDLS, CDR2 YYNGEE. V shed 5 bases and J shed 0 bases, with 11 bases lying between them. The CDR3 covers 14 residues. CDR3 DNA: TGTGCCAGCAGTGAGGCCCCCATGAACACTGAAGCTTTCTTT. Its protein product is CASSEAPMNTEAFF.

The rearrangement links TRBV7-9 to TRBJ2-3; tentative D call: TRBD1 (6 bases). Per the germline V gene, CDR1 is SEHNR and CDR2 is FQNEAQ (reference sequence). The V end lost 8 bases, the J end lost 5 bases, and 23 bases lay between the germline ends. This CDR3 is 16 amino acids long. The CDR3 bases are TGTGCCAGCTCAAATATCTGGGGGCAGGGTATAGATACGCAGTATTTT. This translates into CASSNIWGQGIDTQYF.

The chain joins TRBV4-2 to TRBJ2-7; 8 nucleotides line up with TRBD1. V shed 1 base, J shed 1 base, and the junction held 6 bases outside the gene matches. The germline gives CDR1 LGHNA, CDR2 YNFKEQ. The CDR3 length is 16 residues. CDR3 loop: CASSQVGTGSSYEQYF. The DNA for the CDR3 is TGTGCCAGCAGCCAAGTAGGGACAGGATCTTCCTACGAGCAGTACTTC.

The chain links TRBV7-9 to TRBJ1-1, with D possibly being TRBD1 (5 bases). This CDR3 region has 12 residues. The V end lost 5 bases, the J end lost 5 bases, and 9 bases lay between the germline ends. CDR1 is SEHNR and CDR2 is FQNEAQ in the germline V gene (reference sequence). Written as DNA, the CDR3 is TGTGCCAGCAGCCGCACAGGTACTGAAGCTTTCTTT. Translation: CASSRTGTEAFF. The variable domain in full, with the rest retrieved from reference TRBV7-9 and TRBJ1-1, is DTGVSQNPRHKITKRGQNVTFRCDPISEHNRLYWYRQTLGQGPEFLTYFQNEAQLEKSRLLSDRFSAERPKGSFSTLEIQRTEQGDSAMYLCASSRTGTEAFFGQGTRLTVV.

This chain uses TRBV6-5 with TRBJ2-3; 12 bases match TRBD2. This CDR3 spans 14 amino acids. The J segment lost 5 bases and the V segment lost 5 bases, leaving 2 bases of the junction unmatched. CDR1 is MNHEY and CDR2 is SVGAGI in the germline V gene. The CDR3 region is CASSGTSGLDTQYF. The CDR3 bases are TGTGCCAGCAGTGGGACTAGCGGGTTAGATACGCAGTATTTT.

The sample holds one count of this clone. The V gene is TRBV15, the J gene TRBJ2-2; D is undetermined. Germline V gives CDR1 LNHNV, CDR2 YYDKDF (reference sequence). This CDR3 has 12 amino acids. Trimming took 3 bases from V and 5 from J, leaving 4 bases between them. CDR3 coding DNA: TGTGCCACCAGCAGGAGTACCGGGGAGCTGTTTTTT. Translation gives CATSRSTGELFF.

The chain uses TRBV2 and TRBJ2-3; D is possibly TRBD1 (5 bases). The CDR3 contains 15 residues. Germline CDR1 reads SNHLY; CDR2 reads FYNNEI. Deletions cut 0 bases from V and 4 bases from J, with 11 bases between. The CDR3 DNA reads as TGTGCCAGCAGTGAAGCATCAGGGTTCCCAGATACGCAGTATTTT. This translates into CASSEASGFPDTQYF. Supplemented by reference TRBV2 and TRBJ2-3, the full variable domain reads EPEVTQTPSHQVTQMGQEVILRCVPISNHLYFYWYRQILGQKVEFLVSFYNNEISEKSEIFDDQFSVERPDGSNFTLKIRSTKLEDSAMYFCASSEASGFPDTQYFGPGTRLTVL.

The CDR3 reads CASSVGPGEGTEAFF. Here the CDR3 DNA reads TGTGCCAGCAGCGTAGGACCAGGGGAGGGGACTGAAGCTTTCTTT. The chain has TRBV9 and TRBJ1-1, with a tentative D call TRBD1 (6 bases). The V end lost 0 bases, the J end lost 5 bases, and 14 bases lay between the germline ends. This CDR3 comprises 15 residues. CDR1 is SGDLS and CDR2 is YYNGEE in the germline V gene.

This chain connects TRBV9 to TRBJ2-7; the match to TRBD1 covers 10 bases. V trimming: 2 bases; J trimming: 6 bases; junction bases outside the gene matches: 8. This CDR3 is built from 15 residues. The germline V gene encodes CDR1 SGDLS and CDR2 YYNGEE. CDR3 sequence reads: CASSVAAGTGVEQYF. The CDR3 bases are TGTGCCAGCAGCGTTGCCGCCGGGACAGGGGTCGAGCAGTACTTC.

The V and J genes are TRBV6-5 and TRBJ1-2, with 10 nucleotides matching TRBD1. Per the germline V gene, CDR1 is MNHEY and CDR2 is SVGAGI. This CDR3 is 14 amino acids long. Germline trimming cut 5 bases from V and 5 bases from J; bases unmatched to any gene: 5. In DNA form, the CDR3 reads TGTGCCAGCAGTCCCGGGACAGGGGATTATGGCTACACCTTC. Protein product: CASSPGTGDYGYTF.

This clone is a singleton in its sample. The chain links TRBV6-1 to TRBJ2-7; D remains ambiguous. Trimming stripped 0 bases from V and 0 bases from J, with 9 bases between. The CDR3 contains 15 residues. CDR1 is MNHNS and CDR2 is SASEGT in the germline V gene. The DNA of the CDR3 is TGTGCCAGCAGTGAAGCGCACACCGTCTCCTACGAGCAGTACTTC. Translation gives CASSEAHTVSYEQYF.

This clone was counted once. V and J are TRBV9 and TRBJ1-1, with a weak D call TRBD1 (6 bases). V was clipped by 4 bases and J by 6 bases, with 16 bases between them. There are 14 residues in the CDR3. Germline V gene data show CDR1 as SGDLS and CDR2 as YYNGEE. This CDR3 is CASSQTWGGAEAFF. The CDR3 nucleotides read TGTGCCAGCAGCCAAACCTGGGGGGGCGCTGAAGCTTTCTTT. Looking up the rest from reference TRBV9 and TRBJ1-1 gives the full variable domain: DSGVTQTPKHLITATGQRVTLRCSPRSGDLSVYWYQQSLDQGLQFLIQYYNGEERAKGNILERFSAQQFPDLHSELNLSSLELGDSALYFCASSQTWGGAEAFFGQGTRLTVV.

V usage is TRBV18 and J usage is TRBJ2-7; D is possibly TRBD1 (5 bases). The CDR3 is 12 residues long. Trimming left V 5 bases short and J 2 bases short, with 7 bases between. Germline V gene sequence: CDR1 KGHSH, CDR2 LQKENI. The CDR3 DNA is TGTGCCAGCTCAACGGACACCTACGAGCAGTACTTC. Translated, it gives CASSTDTYEQYF.

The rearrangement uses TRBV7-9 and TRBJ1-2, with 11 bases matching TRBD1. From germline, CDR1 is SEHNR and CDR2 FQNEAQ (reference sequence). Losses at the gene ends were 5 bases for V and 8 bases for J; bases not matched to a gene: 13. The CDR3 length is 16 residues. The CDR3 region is CASSLLSGTGGAGYTF. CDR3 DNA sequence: TGTGCCAGCAGCCTCCTCTCCGGGACAGGGGGTGCGGGCTACACCTTC.

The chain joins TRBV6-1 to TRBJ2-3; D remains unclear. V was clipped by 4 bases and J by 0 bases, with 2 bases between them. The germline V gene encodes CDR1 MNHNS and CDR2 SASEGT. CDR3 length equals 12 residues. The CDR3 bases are TGTGCCAGCAGTGTAAGCACAGATACGCAGTATTTT. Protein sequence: CASSVSTDTQYF.

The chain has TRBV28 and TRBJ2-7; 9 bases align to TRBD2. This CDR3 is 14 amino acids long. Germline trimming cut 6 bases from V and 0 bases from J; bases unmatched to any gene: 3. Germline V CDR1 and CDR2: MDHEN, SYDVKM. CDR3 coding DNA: TGTGCCAGCAGCTTTAGCGGGAGCTCCTACGAGCAGTACTTC. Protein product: CASSFSGSSYEQYF.

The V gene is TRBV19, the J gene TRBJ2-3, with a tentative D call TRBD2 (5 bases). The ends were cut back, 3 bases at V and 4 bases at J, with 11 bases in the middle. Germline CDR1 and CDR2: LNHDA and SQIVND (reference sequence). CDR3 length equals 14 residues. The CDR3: CASSIISGSDTQYF. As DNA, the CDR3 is TGTGCCAGTAGTATTATTTCGGGGTCAGATACGCAGTATTTT.

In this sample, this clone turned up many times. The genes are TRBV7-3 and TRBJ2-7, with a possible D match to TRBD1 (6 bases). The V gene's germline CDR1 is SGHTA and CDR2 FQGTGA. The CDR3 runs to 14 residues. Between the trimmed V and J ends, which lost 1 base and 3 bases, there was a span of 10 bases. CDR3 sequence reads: CASSLNRDSYEQYF. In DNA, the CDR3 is TGTGCCAGCAGCTTAAACAGGGATAGCTACGAGCAGTACTTC.

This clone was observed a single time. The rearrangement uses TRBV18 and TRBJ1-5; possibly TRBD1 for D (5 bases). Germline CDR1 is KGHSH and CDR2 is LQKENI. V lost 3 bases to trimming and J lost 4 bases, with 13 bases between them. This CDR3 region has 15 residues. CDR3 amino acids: CASSPDTIQNQPQHF. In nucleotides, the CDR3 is TGTGCCAGCTCACCGGACACGATTCAAAATCAGCCCCAGCATTTT.